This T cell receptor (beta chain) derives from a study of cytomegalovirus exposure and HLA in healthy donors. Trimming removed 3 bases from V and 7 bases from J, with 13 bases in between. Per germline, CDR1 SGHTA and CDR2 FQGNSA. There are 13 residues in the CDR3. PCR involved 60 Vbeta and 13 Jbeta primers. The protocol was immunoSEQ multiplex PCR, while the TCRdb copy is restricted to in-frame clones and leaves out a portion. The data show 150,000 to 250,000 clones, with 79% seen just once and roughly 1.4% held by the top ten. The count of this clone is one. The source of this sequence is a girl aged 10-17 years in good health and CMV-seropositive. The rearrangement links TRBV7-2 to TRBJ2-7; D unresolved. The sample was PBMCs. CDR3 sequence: CASSFRSSGEQYF. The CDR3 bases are TGTGCCAGCAGCTTCAGGTCGAGTGGGGAGCAGTACTTC.